This TCR beta chain was retrieved from a study of T-cell memory formation after mild COVID-19. Study findings and constraints: That cross-reactive memory joined was suggested by some responding clones appearing in pre-infection memory. Unconfirmed was the SARS-CoV-2 specificity of second-wave clones that peaked on day 37. CD4+ clones that contracted lay mainly in CM and EM; CD8+ ones lay in EMRA. Whereas later expanders leaned CD4+, clones contracting day 15 to 85 showed a balanced CD4/CD8 makeup.

Using its own MiXCR run on the 5' RACE reads, TCRdb lists one record per CDR3 protein. Of more than 75,000 distinct CDR3 sequences listed, more than 20% are singletons. Germline CDR1 SGHVS, CDR2 FNYEAQ. CDR3 length: 14 residues. Trimming shortened V by 6 bases and J by 1 base, and 10 bases separated the two germline ends. As regards this clonotype: What it binds is not known.

Input material: PBMCs or a T cell subset sorted from them (not recorded which). The chain uses TRBV7-6 and TRBJ2-1; the D call may be TRBD1 or TRBD2 (5 bases each). This TCR was sampled from a man between 18 and 35 years old who had mild COVID-19 (a few samples of this study predate the infection). Cell type and time point are not known. The CDR3 spells CASSDGGSYNEQFF. The CDR3 DNA reads as TGTGCCAGCAGTGATGGGGGATCCTACAATGAGCAGTTCTTC.